This T cell receptor beta chain comes out of a study of cytomegalovirus exposure and HLA in healthy donors. Study results and limitations: CMV serostatus stood as the only immune exposure information on hand. The authors enumerated 164 TCR beta chains as linked to cytomegalovirus.

This PCR relied on a set of 60 Vbeta primers and 13 Jbeta primers. Generated by immunoSEQ multiplex PCR, the TCRdb table keeps only in-frame clones and is missing some. The table records about 130,000 clones, 80% of them present only once. The CDR3 is 15 residues long. The V and J ends lost 0 bases and 6 bases respectively, with 13 bases between them. Per germline, CDR1 MNHEY and CDR2 SVGAGI. With regard to this clone: The target antigen is unknown.

This sequence originates from a male donor in good health and CMV-seronegative. The rearrangement links TRBV6-5 to TRBJ2-3; D not resolved. Sequences were obtained from PBMCs. CDR3: CASSYSTIPFDTQYF. In DNA, the CDR3 is TGTGCCAGCAGTTACTCGACAATACCCTTCGATACGCAGTATTTT.